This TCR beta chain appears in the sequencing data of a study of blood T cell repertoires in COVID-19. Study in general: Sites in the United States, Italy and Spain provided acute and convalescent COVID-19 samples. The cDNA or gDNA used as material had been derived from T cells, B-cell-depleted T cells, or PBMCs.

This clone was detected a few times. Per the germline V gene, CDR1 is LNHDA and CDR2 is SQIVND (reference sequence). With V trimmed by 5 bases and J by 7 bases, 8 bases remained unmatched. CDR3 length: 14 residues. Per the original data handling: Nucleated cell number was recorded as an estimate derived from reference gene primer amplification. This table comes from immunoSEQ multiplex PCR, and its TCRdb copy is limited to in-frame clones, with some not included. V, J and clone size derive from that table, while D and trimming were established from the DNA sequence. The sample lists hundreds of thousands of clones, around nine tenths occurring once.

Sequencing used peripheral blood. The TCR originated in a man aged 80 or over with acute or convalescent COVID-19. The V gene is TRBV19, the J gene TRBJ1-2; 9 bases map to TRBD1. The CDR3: CASSGGQGMSGYTF. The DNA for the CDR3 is TGTGCCAGTAGTGGTGGACAGGGGATGAGTGGCTACACCTTC.